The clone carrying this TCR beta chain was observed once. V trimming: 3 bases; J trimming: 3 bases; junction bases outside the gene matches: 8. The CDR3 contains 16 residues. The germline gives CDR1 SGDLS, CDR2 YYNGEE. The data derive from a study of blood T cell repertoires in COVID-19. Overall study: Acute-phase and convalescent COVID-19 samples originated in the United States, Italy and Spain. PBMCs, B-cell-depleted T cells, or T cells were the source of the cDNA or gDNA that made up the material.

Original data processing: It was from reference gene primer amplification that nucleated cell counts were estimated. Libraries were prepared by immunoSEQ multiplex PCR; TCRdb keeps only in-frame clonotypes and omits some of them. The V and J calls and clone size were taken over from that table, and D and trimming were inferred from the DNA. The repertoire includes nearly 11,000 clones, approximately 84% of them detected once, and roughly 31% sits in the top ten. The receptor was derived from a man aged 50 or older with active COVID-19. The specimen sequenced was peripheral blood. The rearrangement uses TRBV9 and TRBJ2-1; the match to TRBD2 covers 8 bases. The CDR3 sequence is CASSAPAGGDYNEQFF. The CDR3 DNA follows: TGTGCCAGCAGCGCTCCCGCGGGGGGAGACTACAATGAGCAGTTCTTC.